Listed here are 22 T cell receptor beta chains from one sample, sequenced in a study of T cells after yellow fever vaccination. Using its own MiXCR run on the 5' RACE reads, TCRdb lists one record per CDR3 protein. The sample lists a few hundred thousand distinct CDR3 sequences; about 6.6% were seen once. This material consisted of PBMCs, taken around 45 days after the first yellow fever vaccination. Receptors were obtained from a man between 18 and 35 years old who received the YFV17D yellow fever vaccine.

This clonotype appeared a few times. The chain uses TRBV29-1 and TRBJ2-3, with unresolved D. The CDR3 is made up of 12 amino acids. The germline gives CDR1 SQVTM, CDR2 ANQGSEA. V was cut by 2 bases and J by 1 base, with 4 bases left in between. The CDR3 is CSVESRTDTQYF. CDR3 sequence (DNA): TGCAGCGTTGAAAGCCGCACAGATACGCAGTATTTT.

V and J are TRBV7-2 and TRBJ2-1, with TRBD2 identical over 7 bases. Germline V gene sequence: CDR1 SGHTA, CDR2 FQGNSA. The CDR3 is 16 residues long. With 3 bases clipped from V and 6 bases from J, the junction kept 11 bases outside the gene matches. The CDR3 here is CASSFEAGIGVNEQFF. The CDR3 DNA reads TGTGCCAGCAGCTTTGAAGCGGGGATAGGGGTCAATGAGCAGTTCTTC.

This clonotype was seen repeatedly, ten times or more. This chain connects TRBV7-2 to TRBJ2-1; tentative D call: TRBD2 (5 bases). Deletions cut 5 bases from V and 4 bases from J, with 15 bases between. Germline assignment: CDR1 SGHTA and CDR2 FQGNSA. There are 15 residues in the CDR3. CDR3 protein: CASSPGGPGYNEQFF. DNA for the CDR3: TGTGCCAGCAGCCCCGGCGGGCCCGGGTACAATGAGCAGTTCTTC.

The V call is TRBV5-1, the J call TRBJ2-2; D call uncertain. The CDR3 loop spans 13 amino acids. The V gene's germline CDR1 is SGHRS and CDR2 YFSETQ. Trimming left V 4 bases short and J 7 bases short, with 11 bases between. The CDR3: CASSLFLFGELFF. CDR3 sequence (DNA): TGCGCCAGCAGCCTCTTCTTGTTCGGGGAGCTGTTTTTT.

This clonotype has just a few counts. This chain connects TRBV20-1 to TRBJ1-1; perhaps TRBD1 as D (5 bases). The ends were cut back, 4 bases at V and 4 bases at J, with 10 bases in the middle. The CDR3 runs to 12 residues. Germline V gives CDR1 DFQATT, CDR2 SNEGSKA (reference sequence). The CDR3 DNA sequence: TGCAGTGCTAACCGACAGATCACTGAAGCTTTCTTT. This gives the protein CSANRQITEAFF.

This clonotype appeared a few times. This rearrangement joins TRBV20-1 to TRBJ2-7; TRBD2 agrees at 13 bases. With 5 bases clipped from V and 0 bases from J, the junction kept 7 bases outside the gene matches. The CDR3 is 16 residues long. Germline V lookup: CDR1 DFQATT, CDR2 SNEGSKA (reference sequence). The CDR3 protein is CSAGGTSGKSSYEQYV. As DNA, the CDR3 is TGCAGTGCTGGCGGGACTAGCGGGAAGAGCTCCTACGAGCAGTACGTC.

This clonotype was observed a few times. V usage is TRBV11-2 and J usage is TRBJ2-7; D ambiguous. The length of the CDR3 is 16 residues. CDR1 is SGHAT and CDR2 is FQNNGV in the germline V gene. Trimming stripped 5 bases from V and 0 bases from J, with 17 bases between. CDR3 region: CASSLQKWASSYEQYF. DNA of the CDR3: TGTGCCAGCAGCCTACAAAAGTGGGCGAGCTCCTACGAGCAGTACTTC.

Turning to this clonotype: The conserved closing phenylalanine or tryptophan is absent in this CDR3, likely reflecting a read error. The V and J genes are TRBV7-9 and TRBJ1-4; no reliable D call. V was trimmed by 5 bases and J by 5 bases, leaving 12 bases between them. Per germline, CDR1 SEHNR and CDR2 FQNEAQ (reference sequence). The CDR3 has 14 amino acids. Here the CDR3 reads CASSPMVLNEKLFL. DNA of the CDR3: TGTGCCAGCAGCCCAATGGTGTTGAATGAAAAACTGTTTCTT.

The rearrangement links TRBV12-3 or TRBV12-4 to TRBJ1-2; D is possibly TRBD1 (5 bases). The CDR3 loop spans 13 amino acids. The ends were cut back, 6 bases at V and 3 bases at J, with 11 bases in the middle. CDR3 nucleotides: TGTGCCAGCAGGGGGGACGGATACTATGGCTACACCTTC. It translates to CASRGDGYYGYTF.

A few counts support this clonotype. The chain combines TRBV6-2 or TRBV6-3 with TRBJ2-1; D is unresolved. The CDR3 totals 13 residues. V shed 3 bases and J shed 5 bases, with 8 bases lying between them. Germline-derived CDR1 and CDR2 are MNHEY and SVGEGT. The CDR3 protein is CASSYGPHNEQFF. DNA of the CDR3: TGTGCCAGCAGTTATGGTCCCCACAATGAGCAGTTCTTC.

The rearrangement joins TRBV9 to TRBJ1-4; tentative D call: TRBD1 (5 bases). This CDR3 has 16 amino acids. CDR1 is SGDLS, CDR2 YYNGEE, per germline. V lost 3 bases to trimming and J lost 0 bases, with 12 bases between them. The DNA for the CDR3 is TGTGCCAGCAGCGAGGGAGACAGCGCAACTAATGAAAAACTGTTTTTT. Its protein is CASSEGDSATNEKLFF.

The J gene is TRBJ2-3, the V gene TRBV7-3; 8 nucleotides agree with TRBD2. CDR3 size: 16 residues. J lost 1 base, V lost 5 bases, and 8 bases had no gene match. Germline CDR1 and CDR2: SGHTA and FQGTGA. The CDR3 nucleotides are TGTGCCAGCAGCCGTACTATCGGGGGGGGCACAGATACGCAGTATTTT. It yields the protein CASSRTIGGGTDTQYF. Complete variable domain (other parts from reference TRBV7-3 and TRBJ2-3): GAGVSQTPSNKVTEKGKYVELRCDPISGHTALYWYRQSLGQGPEFLIYFQGTGAADDSGLPNDRFFAVRPEGSVSTLKIQRTERGDSAVYLCASSRTIGGGTDTQYFGPGTRLTVL.

This clonotype was detected only a few times. The rearrangement links TRBV9 to TRBJ1-2; no reliable D call. The V end was cut by 2 bases, the J end by 8 bases, with 16 bases between. The CDR3 has 14 amino acids. Per germline, CDR1 SGDLS and CDR2 YYNGEE. CDR3 nucleotide sequence: TGTGCCAGCAGCGTCGAGACCCTAAGTCAAGGCTACACCTTC. Protein: CASSVETLSQGYTF.

The V and J genes are TRBV3-1 and TRBJ2-5; a weak D match, TRBD1 (5 bases). In germline, CDR1 is LGHDT, CDR2 YNNKEL (reference sequence). The CDR3 has 14 residues. Trimming took off 2 bases at V and 6 bases at J, with 13 bases between the two ends. The CDR3 protein is CASSQRSGYQTQYF. CDR3 sequence (DNA): TGTGCCAGCAGCCAACGGTCAGGGTATCAGACCCAGTACTTC.

The rearrangement uses TRBV3-1 and TRBJ2-3; 7 nucleotides line up with TRBD2. CDR1 and CDR2 (germline): LGHDT, YNNKEL (reference sequence). The CDR3 has 14 amino acids. V lost 5 bases, J lost 1 base, and 3 bases stayed unmatched. The CDR3 DNA follows: TGTGCCAGCAGCGGCAGCGGGGGCACAGATACGCAGTATTTT. Translated, it gives CASSGSGGTDTQYF.

The chain joins TRBV6-2 or TRBV6-3 to TRBJ2-2; D call uncertain. Germline CDR1 reads MNHEY; CDR2 reads SVGEGT. This CDR3 comprises 11 residues. The V end lost 3 bases, the J end lost 9 bases, and 5 bases lay between the germline ends. CDR3: CASSYTWELFF. DNA of the CDR3: TGTGCCAGCAGTTATACCTGGGAGCTGTTTTTT.

The V call is TRBV7-8, the J call TRBJ2-7; no clear D. Trimming cost V 1 base and J 3 bases, with 10 bases left between them. CDR3 length equals 14 residues. CDR1 SGHVS and CDR2 FQNEAQ come from the germline V gene. As DNA, the CDR3 is TGTGCCAGCAGCTTAGAAGACCCCCTCTACGAGCAGTACGTC. Its translation: CASSLEDPLYEQYV.

This clonotype was counted a few times. The gene calls are TRBV7-9 and TRBJ2-7, with 7 bases matching TRBD1. V lost 4 bases, J lost 3 bases, and 12 bases stayed unmatched. There are 16 residues in the CDR3. Per the germline V gene, CDR1 is SEHNR and CDR2 is FQNEAQ (reference sequence). CDR3 protein: CASSSTIGDSHYEQYV. CDR3 sequence (DNA): TGTGCCAGCAGCTCAACCATCGGGGACAGTCACTACGAGCAGTACGTC.

In its sample, this clonotype was seen many times. J is TRBJ2-3 and V is TRBV5-1, with a tentative D call TRBD1 (5 bases). Between the trimmed V and J ends, which lost 2 bases and 3 bases, there was a span of 7 bases. The germline V gene encodes CDR1 SGHRS and CDR2 YFSETQ. CDR3 size: 13 residues. The CDR3 sequence: CASSFRVTDTQYF. The CDR3 region has the DNA TGCGCCAGCAGCTTCAGGGTTACAGATACGCAGTATTTT.

This clonotype was counted at least ten times. This chain uses TRBV10-3 with TRBJ2-7, with D hard to call. Germline V gene sequence: CDR1 ENHRY, CDR2 SYGVKD. The V end was cut by 10 bases, the J end by 6 bases, with 19 bases between. This CDR3 is 13 amino acids long. The CDR3 nucleotides read TGTGCCACTGGAATGGAAAACCACGGCGAGCAGTACGTC. This gives the protein CATGMENHGEQYV.

This sequence joins TRBV5-1 and TRBJ1-4, with D maybe TRBD1 (6 bases). Trimming shortened V by 1 base and J by 7 bases, and 11 bases separated the two germline ends. Germline CDR1 reads SGHRS; CDR2 reads YFSETQ. The CDR3 sequence is 14 residues long. The CDR3 is CASSLTDRTEKLFF. The CDR3 DNA reads TGCGCCAGCAGCTTGACGGACAGAACTGAAAAACTGTTTTTT.

V usage is TRBV6-5 and J usage is TRBJ1-5; D may be TRBD1 (6 bases). Germline CDR1 is MNHEY and CDR2 is SVGAGI. The V gene lost 5 bases and the J gene lost 0 bases, with 11 bases spanning the gap. The CDR3 runs to 15 residues. CDR3 coding DNA: TGTGCCAGCAGTACCGGAGGGGGTAGCAATCAGCCCCAGCATTTT. Amino acids: CASSTGGGSNQPQHF.